This record concerns one TCR beta chain sequence. This entry comes from a study of blood T cell repertoires in COVID-19. Assay used: immunoSEQ multiplex PCR; TCRdb lists only in-frame clones, some missing. The table includes some 230,000 clones, 85% to 90% detected once. CDR3 length: 15 amino acids. Germline values: CDR1 SGHDN, CDR2 FVKESK. V lost 2 bases, J lost 7 bases, and 17 bases lay in between. The clonotype was recovered from a woman between 50 and 59 years old with COVID-19, enrolled during active disease. The sequenced material came from peripheral blood. The rearrangement links TRBV14 to TRBJ1-1; tentative D call: TRBD1 (6 bases). DNA of the CDR3: TGTGCCAGCAGCCAATCCCCAGGGGATCCAAGTGAAGCTTTCTTT. The encoded protein is CASSQSPGDPSEAFF.